The clone carrying this T cell receptor (beta chain) was seen only a few times. In TCRdb, the 5' RACE reads were re-called with MiXCR into one record per CDR3 protein. The data show over 500,000 distinct CDR3 sequences, with less than 25% seen just once and around 0.9% held by the top ten. This sample was included in a study of identical twins. The CDR3 runs to 14 residues. The germline V gene has CDR1 DFQATT and CDR2 SNEGSKA (reference sequence). Trimming removed 3 bases from V and 6 bases from J, with 12 bases in between. These data are also associated with another study on T cells expressing NK-cell markers.

This TCR derives from a woman aged 18-35 years in good health. The rearrangement uses TRBV20-1 and TRBJ1-6, with D perhaps matching TRBD1 (6 bases). Input material: CD4+ T cells sorted from blood. The CDR3 DNA reads TGCAGTGCTAGGGACAGCAGGATTAATTCACCCCTCCACTTT. Its translation: CSARDSRINSPLHF.